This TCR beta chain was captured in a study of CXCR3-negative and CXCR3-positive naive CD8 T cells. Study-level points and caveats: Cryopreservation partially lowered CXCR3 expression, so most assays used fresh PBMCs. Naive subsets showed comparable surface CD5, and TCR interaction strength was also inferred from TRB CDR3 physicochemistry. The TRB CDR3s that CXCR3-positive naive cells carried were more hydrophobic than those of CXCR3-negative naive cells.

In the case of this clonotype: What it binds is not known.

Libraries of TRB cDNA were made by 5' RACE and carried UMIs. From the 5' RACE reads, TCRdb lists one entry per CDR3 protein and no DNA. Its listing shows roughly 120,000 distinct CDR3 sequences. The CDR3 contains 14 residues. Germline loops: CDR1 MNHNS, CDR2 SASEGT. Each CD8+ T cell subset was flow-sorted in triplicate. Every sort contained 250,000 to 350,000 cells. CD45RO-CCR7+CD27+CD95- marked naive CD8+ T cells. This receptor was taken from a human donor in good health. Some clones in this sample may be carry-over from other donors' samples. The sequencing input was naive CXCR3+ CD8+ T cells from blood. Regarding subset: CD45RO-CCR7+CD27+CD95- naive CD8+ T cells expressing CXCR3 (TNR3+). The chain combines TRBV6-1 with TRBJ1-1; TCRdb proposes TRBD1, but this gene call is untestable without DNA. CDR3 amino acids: CASSERREGTEAFF.